This is a list of T cell receptor beta chains from one sample in a study of regulatory T cells in long-lasting Graves disease. MiXCR was run by TCRdb on the multiplex PCR reads, yielding one entry per CDR3 protein. Of 450,000 or so distinct CDR3 sequences in the sample, roughly 23% were seen once. Sequenced here: peripheral blood mononuclear cells (PBMCs), sampled when the disease was refractory, from a patient treated with antithyroid drugs. All receptors come from a female donor with Graves disease. Both conserved end residues are part of each CDR3. D genes are given only for firm matches. For some rows the clone size is stated as once, few or many, or as a class when expanded; others skip it.

cdr3_aa cdr3_nt clone_size v_call d_call j_call
CASSLDRGLDSPLHF TGCGCCAGCAGCTTGGACAGGGGGCTTGATTCACCCCTCCACTTT NA TRBV5-1 TRBD1 TRBJ1-6
CSVVIEITGSPGYTF TGCAGCGTTGTAATCGAAATAACAGGGTCTCCTGGCTACACCTTC NA TRBV29-1 NA TRBJ1-2
CARRGQGAETQYF TGTGCCAGACGGGGACAGGGTGCCGAGACCCAGTACTTC many TRBV2 TRBD1 TRBJ2-5
CASSDSGGAEAFF TGTGCCAGCAGTGACTCTGGAGGCGCTGAAGCTTTCTTT many TRBV6-2/TRBV6-3 NA TRBJ1-1
CASSYSIILGNTEAFF TGTGCCAGCAGTTACTCGATCATCCTTGGGAACACTGAAGCTTTCTTT many TRBV6-5 NA TRBJ1-1
CASSTLHRVPSTDTQYF TGTGCCAGCAGTACCCTCCACAGGGTTCCTAGCACAGATACGCAGTATTTT NA TRBV12-3/TRBV12-4 NA TRBJ2-3
CASSTGVSEKLFF TGTGCCAGCAGTACCGGGGTTTCCGAAAAACTGTTTTTT once TRBV2 NA TRBJ1-4
CASSLVAGGPREQYF TGTGCCAGCAGTTTGGTAGCGGGAGGGCCGCGAGAGCAGTACTTC many TRBV28 TRBD2 TRBJ2-7
CASSARLLQETQYF TGTGCCAGCAGTGCCCGTTTGCTGCAAGAGACCCAGTACTTC many TRBV28 NA TRBJ2-5
CASSFGTSVSPVTYNEQFF TGTGCCAGCAGTTTCGGGACTAGCGTATCCCCTGTAACCTACAATGAGCAGTTCTTC NA TRBV12-3/TRBV12-4 TRBD2 TRBJ2-1
CASSPGTGVNSPLHF TGTGCCAGCAGCCCAGGGACAGGGGTTAATTCACCCCTCCACTTT few TRBV11-3 TRBD1 TRBJ1-6
CASSLASSYEQYF TGTGCCAGCAGCTTAGCGAGTTCCTACGAGCAGTACTTC many TRBV7-2 NA TRBJ2-7
CSARGIDWSYEQYF TGCAGTGCTAGAGGAATCGACTGGTCCTACGAGCAGTACTTC NA TRBV20-1 NA TRBJ2-7
CASSLVRERETQYF TGTGCCAGCAGTTTAGTCAGGGAGAGAGAGACCCAGTACTTC many TRBV12-3/TRBV12-4 NA TRBJ2-5
CAISEWGVDPVGETQYF TGTGCCATCAGTGAGTGGGGAGTGGACCCGGTTGGGGAGACCCAGTACTTC few TRBV10-3 NA TRBJ2-5
CASSLSRGREQYF TGTGCCAGCAGCTTATCCAGGGGACGTGAGCAGTACTTC NA TRBV7-3 NA TRBJ2-7
CASSLGLLAERNEKLFF TGTGCCAGCAGCTTAGGTTTATTGGCAGAGAGGAATGAAAAACTGTTTTTT many TRBV7-8 NA TRBJ1-4
CASSLKRANYGYTF TGTGCCAGCAGTTTAAAGAGAGCTAACTATGGCTACACCTTC NA TRBV27 NA TRBJ1-2
CASTPTWRNHPHEQYF TGTGCCAGCACCCCAACATGGCGGAATCACCCCCACGAGCAGTACTTC few TRBV12-3/TRBV12-4 NA TRBJ2-7
CASSQVSGLTYNSPLHF TGTGCCAGCAGCCAAGTGTCGGGGCTGACCTATAATTCACCCCTCCACTTT NA TRBV14 NA TRBJ1-6
CASSSQHSNQPQHF TGTGCCAGCAGTTCACAGCATAGCAATCAGCCCCAGCATTTT NA TRBV7-2 NA TRBJ1-5
CASSGKMANSPLHF TGTGCCAGCAGCGGGAAAATGGCTAATTCACCCCTCCACTTT many TRBV2 NA TRBJ1-6
CASSDEEWQPQHF TGTGCCAGCAGCGATGAGGAGTGGCAGCCCCAGCATTTT many TRBV2 NA TRBJ1-5
CASSLGAGGNTEAFF TGCGCCAGCAGCTTGGGTGCAGGGGGGAACACTGAAGCTTTCTTT few TRBV5-1 TRBD1 TRBJ1-1
CASSRTGLDTIYF TGTGCCAGCAGCAGGACAGGGCTAGACACCATATATTTT many TRBV11-2 TRBD1 TRBJ1-3
CASSLGGFFEQYF TGTGCCAGCAGCTTAGGTGGCTTCTTCGAGCAGTACTTC few TRBV13 NA TRBJ2-7
CASSTGQRDTGELFF TGTGCCAGCAGTACGGGACAGAGGGACACCGGGGAGCTGTTTTTT many TRBV28 TRBD1 TRBJ2-2
CASSIQVATEAFF TGTGCCAGTAGTATACAGGTCGCAACTGAAGCTTTCTTT many TRBV19 NA TRBJ1-1
CATSRVWDSPLHF TGTGCCACCAGCAGAGTTTGGGATTCACCCCTCCACTTT once TRBV15 NA TRBJ1-6
CSAQGLAGPDTQYF TGCAGTGCTCAGGGACTAGCGGGCCCAGATACGCAGTATTTT few TRBV20-1 TRBD2 TRBJ2-3
CASRRTSPGELFF TGTGCCAGCAGGAGGACTAGTCCCGGGGAGCTGTTTTTT NA TRBV6-1 TRBD2 TRBJ2-2
CACSSPGGASAGELFF TGTGCCTGCAGTTCTCCCGGGGGGGCCTCCGCCGGGGAGCTGTTTTTT NA TRBV28 TRBD2 TRBJ2-2
CASSYDRGNLNSPLHF TGTGCCAGCAGCTACGACAGGGGCAACCTTAATTCACCCCTCCACTTT many TRBV7-8 TRBD1 TRBJ1-6
CASSLRGQTNQPQHF TGTGCCAGCAGTTTAAGGGGACAGACCAATCAGCCCCAGCATTTT NA TRBV28 TRBD1 TRBJ1-5
CASSFGTLQETQYF TGTGCCAGCAGTTTCGGGACTTTACAAGAGACCCAGTACTTC many TRBV12-3/TRBV12-4 NA TRBJ2-5
CASSLVGSIEQYF TGTGCCAGCAGCTTAGTGGGCTCCATCGAGCAGTACTTC NA TRBV7-2 NA TRBJ2-7
CASSRGGGETQYF TGTGCCAGCAGCCGAGGGGGGGGAGAGACCCAGTACTTC many TRBV2 NA TRBJ2-5
CASRDRLIQPQHF TGTGCCAGTAGAGACAGGTTAATTCAGCCCCAGCATTTT NA TRBV19 NA TRBJ1-5
CASSSRLDEAFF TGTGCCAGCAGCTCACGACTTGACGAAGCTTTCTTT NA TRBV7-8 NA TRBJ1-1
CSARDSWADTQYF TGCAGTGCTAGGGACTCCTGGGCAGATACGCAGTATTTT NA TRBV20-1 NA TRBJ2-3
CASSQTGNQGAETQYF TGTGCCAGCAGCCAGACGGGAAACCAGGGGGCTGAGACCCAGTACTTC many TRBV11-2 TRBD1 TRBJ2-5
CASRTPGSGNQPQHF TGTGCCAGTAGGACCCCGGGGTCAGGGAATCAGCCCCAGCATTTT many TRBV19 NA TRBJ1-5
CASSPDGTQYF TGTGCCAGCAGTCCCGACGGGACCCAGTACTTC many TRBV6-2/TRBV6-3 NA TRBJ2-5
CASSSQTSGKQETQYF TGTGCCAGCAGCTCCCAGACTAGCGGAAAACAAGAGACCCAGTACTTC few TRBV7-9 TRBD2 TRBJ2-5
CASSQLGGRVEQYF TGCGCCAGCAGCCAACTGGGGGGGAGGGTCGAGCAGTACTTC NA TRBV4-3 TRBD2 TRBJ2-7
CAISTSGELFF TGTGCCATCAGTACTTCCGGGGAGCTGTTTTTT NA TRBV10-3 NA TRBJ2-2
CASRTGSGANVLTF TGTGCCAGCAGGACTGGCTCTGGGGCCAACGTCCTGACTTTC many TRBV12-3/TRBV12-4 NA TRBJ2-6
CASSRLEPVYGYTF TGTGCCAGCAGCCGACTAGAACCCGTTTATGGCTACACCTTC NA TRBV28 NA TRBJ1-2
CASRNSLNTEAFF TGTGCCAGCAGAAACAGCTTGAACACTGAAGCTTTCTTT many TRBV2 NA TRBJ1-1
CASSFFGSRQYF TGTGCCAGCAGTTTCTTCGGCAGTAGGCAGTACTTC few TRBV28 NA TRBJ2-7
CASSYSKRHDYGYTF TGTGCCAGCAGTTACTCGAAAAGACATGATTATGGCTACACCTTC many TRBV6-5 NA TRBJ1-2
CASSYEIRSGNTIYF TGTGCCAGCAGTTACGAGATCCGCTCTGGAAACACCATATATTTT NA TRBV6-5 NA TRBJ1-3
CASSEAPGQSIYGYTF TGTGCCAGCAGTGAAGCTCCGGGACAGTCGATCTATGGCTACACCTTC NA TRBV6-1 TRBD1 TRBJ1-2
CASSYGPTQYF TGTGCCAGCAGTTACGGGCCGACCCAGTACTTC many TRBV6-5 NA TRBJ2-5
CSAVNWDTEAFF TGCAGTGCTGTCAATTGGGACACTGAAGCTTTCTTT NA TRBV20-1 NA TRBJ1-1
CSATSGSSYEQYF TGCAGTGCTACTAGCGGGAGCTCCTACGAGCAGTACTTC NA TRBV20-1 TRBD2 TRBJ2-7
CSVLLGTENPYEQYF TGCAGCGTTTTATTGGGGACAGAAAATCCCTACGAGCAGTACTTC NA TRBV29-1 TRBD1 TRBJ2-7
CASSLEGQATYEQYF TGTGCCAGCAGCTTAGAAGGACAGGCCACCTACGAGCAGTACTTC many TRBV11-2 TRBD1 TRBJ2-7
CASSLGSQAFGYGYTF TGTGCCAGCAGCTTAGGGTCGCAGGCATTTGGGTATGGCTACACCTTC few TRBV7-2 NA TRBJ1-2
CASSQGVAGGPSYEQYF TGTGCCAGCAGCCAAGGGGTAGCGGGAGGTCCTTCCTACGAGCAGTACTTC few TRBV3-1 TRBD2 TRBJ2-7